A selection of T cell receptor beta chains follows, all from one sample in a study of T cells in Graves' hyperthyroidism and ophthalmopathy. TCRdb fed the multiplex PCR reads into MiXCR, producing one record per CDR3 protein. The sample includes some 350,000 distinct CDR3 sequences, roughly an eighth of them seen just once. Sequencing was done on a sample of blood. The receptors were gathered from a woman aged 40 to 50 with Graves' ophthalmopathy. Both conserved end residues are part of each CDR3. The D gene is left open where the match is weak. Expanded clones get a size class; other rows say once, few or many, or leave the size out.

d_call v_call clone_size cdr3_aa
. TRBV28 many CASSPHRPFEQYF
. TRBV5-4 few CASSLRAGANTEAFF
. TRBV28 few CASVPGWFYSNQPQHF
TRBD1 TRBV20-1 few CSVLRDSTDPQHF
TRBD1 TRBV19 . CASSIVSPGQRSGNTIYF
TRBD1 TRBV4-2 once CASSKDRDRFSYEQYF
TRBD2 TRBV7-6 . CASSLRERGGTETQYF
TRBD1 TRBV6-1 . CASSVKGAGEQYF
. TRBV9 many CASSVGSAAYNEQFF
TRBD1 TRBV20-1 many CSARDRPHPNQPQHF
. TRBV2 many CASARGQIYEQYF
. TRBV28 few CASSLLLEGETGELFF
TRBD2 TRBV5-6 many CASSLARGSGGRIDF
TRBD1 TRBV27 many CASSPKTGVSSYEQYF
TRBD1 TRBV3-1 . CASSQVLTGVQNGYTF
. TRBV29-1 . CSVRWGFNQPQHF
. TRBV7-8 many CASSLSPGRGSEQFF
. TRBV28 many CASSLSQRGLAFF
. TRBV6-1 few CASSVRVEKLFF
TRBD2 TRBV6-9 . CASSSGSIAGVGDEQYF
. TRBV25-1 . CASSEYVGTGELFF
TRBD2 TRBV19 many CASPEGGARGETQYF
. TRBV5-1 few CASSLFRGNSGNTIYF
. TRBV11-2 many CASSHTTSGTDTQYF
TRBD2 TRBV11-2 . CASSSGLAGGDEQFF
. TRBV5-5 . CASSSTGPGQQYF
TRBD2 TRBV20-1 . CSARDLGGSSYNEQFF
TRBD2 TRBV9 few CASSVTSGRALSGNEQFF
. TRBV4-1 many CASSRDSNSNQPQHF
TRBD1 TRBV20-1 many CSAYRTGGSTEAFF
TRBD2 TRBV20-1 many CSARVLLAGGPHSYEQYF
TRBD1 TRBV20-1 many CSATHRDRGIHTQYF
. TRBV10-3 . CAISVVVRSSYNEQFF
TRBD1 TRBV6-1 many CASSEILTGGNEKLFF
TRBD1 TRBV20-1 many CSARGTANTEAFF
TRBD2 TRBV6-4 . CASSQQLAENTGELFF
. TRBV27 . CASSSISGGWVSNQPQHF
TRBD2 TRBV7-9 many CASSLMGLANPYNEQFF
. TRBV6-5 many CASRLSGVNQPQHF
. TRBV3-1 many CASAVVGAEAFF
. TRBV27 . CASSLFVGRGEQYF
TRBD2 TRBV3-1 . CASNPAGGGGSGGQFF
. TRBV18 . CASSPGDAYEQYF
. TRBV29-1 many CSVKRGGGMNTEAFF
. TRBV18 . CASSQIQGAEAFF
. TRBV6-5 few CASSYSPAGYNEQFF
. TRBV11-3 many CASSLQVNTEAFF
. TRBV5-1 . CASSSRGALGSEQYF
TRBD1 TRBV7-9 . CASSALIPGTGVNEQFF
. TRBV18 many CASSPWGENQPQHF
. TRBV7-2 few CASSFSVGPAETQYF
. TRBV5-1 . CASSPRIVSNSYEQYF
TRBD2 TRBV20-1 many CSARGYSGIISYNEQFF
. TRBV9 few CASSATLGGNTQYF
. TRBV7-9 . CASSSGDHEAFF